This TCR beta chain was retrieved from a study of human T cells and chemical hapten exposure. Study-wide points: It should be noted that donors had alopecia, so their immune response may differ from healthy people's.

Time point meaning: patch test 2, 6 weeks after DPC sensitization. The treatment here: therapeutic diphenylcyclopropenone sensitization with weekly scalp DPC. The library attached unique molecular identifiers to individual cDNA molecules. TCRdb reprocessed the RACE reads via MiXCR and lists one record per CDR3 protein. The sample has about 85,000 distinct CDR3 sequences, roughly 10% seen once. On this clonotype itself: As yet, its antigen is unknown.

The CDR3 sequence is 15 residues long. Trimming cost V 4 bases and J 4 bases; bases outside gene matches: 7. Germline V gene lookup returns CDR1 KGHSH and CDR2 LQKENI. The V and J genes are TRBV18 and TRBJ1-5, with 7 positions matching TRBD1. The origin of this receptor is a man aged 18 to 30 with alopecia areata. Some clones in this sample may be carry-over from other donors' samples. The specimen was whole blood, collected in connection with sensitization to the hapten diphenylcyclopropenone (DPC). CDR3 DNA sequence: TGTGCCAGCTCACGGCAGCAGGGACAGAATCAGCCCCAGCATTTT. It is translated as CASSRQQGQNQPQHF.